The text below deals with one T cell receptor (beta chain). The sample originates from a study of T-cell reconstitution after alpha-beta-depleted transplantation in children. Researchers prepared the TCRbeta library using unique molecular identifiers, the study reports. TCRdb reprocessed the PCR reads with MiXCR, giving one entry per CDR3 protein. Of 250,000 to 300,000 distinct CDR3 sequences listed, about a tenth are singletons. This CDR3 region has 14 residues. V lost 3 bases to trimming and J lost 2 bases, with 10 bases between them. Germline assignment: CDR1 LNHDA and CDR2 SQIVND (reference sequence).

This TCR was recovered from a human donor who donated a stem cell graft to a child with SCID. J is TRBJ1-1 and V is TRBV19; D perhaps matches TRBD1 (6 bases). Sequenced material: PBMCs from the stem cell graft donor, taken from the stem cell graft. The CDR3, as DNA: TGTGCCAGTAGTATTGCGGGGGCCAACACTGAAGCTTTCTTT. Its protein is CASSIAGANTEAFF.